The present TCR beta chain was sequenced within a study of blood T cell repertoires in COVID-19. Per the authors' pipeline: Estimation of nucleated cell counts was performed using reference gene primer amplification. Produced via immunoSEQ multiplex PCR; TCRdb's table is partial and in-frame only. V, J and clone size derive from that table, while D and trimming were established from the DNA sequence. This sample has roughly 260,000 clones, with approximately 90% found just once. Germline assignment: CDR1 SGHAT and CDR2 FQNNGV. The CDR3 spans 13 residues. The ends were cut back, 3 bases at V and 4 bases at J, with 7 bases in the middle.

Sequenced sample: peripheral blood. The sequence was obtained from a woman aged 35 to 49 with acute or convalescent COVID-19. V and J are TRBV11-2 and TRBJ2-1, with D perhaps matching TRBD1 (5 bases). CDR3 residues: CASSFNRYNEQFF. The CDR3 coding sequence is TGTGCCAGCAGCTTTAACAGGTACAATGAGCAGTTCTTC.